The source of this T cell receptor beta chain is a study of blood T cells in healthy people across ages. General study findings and limits: The donors' CMV status was not determined, possibly confounding changes in expanded clonotypes. Among long-lived donors, naive CD4+ cells were more numerous and diversity higher than in aged donors.

A second PCR, run for about 6 to 12 cycles, used a sample-barcoded 5' primer plus a J-beta primer mix. Every cDNA molecule bore a tag from a template-switch adaptor containing 12 random nucleotides. TCRdb fed the 5' RACE reads into MiXCR, producing one record per CDR3 protein. The sample comprises more than 800,000 distinct CDR3 sequences, less than 35% of which are singletons, and roughly 17% rests with the top ten. A minimum of 6.5 million PBMCs was isolated per sample. Trimming took 7 bases from V and 0 from J; bases not matched to a gene: 9. The CDR3 sequence is 16 residues long. CDR1 and CDR2 (germline): GTSNPN, SVGIG (reference sequence). A word on this clonotype: No antigen is known for it.

The specimen sequenced was blood. The clonotype comes from a woman of 80 years or more in good health. This chain links TRBV30 with TRBJ2-6; 7 bases are shared with TRBD1. CDR3 residues: CAYTSGQLSGANVLTF. The CDR3 DNA reads as TGTGCCTACACCTCGGGACAGCTCTCTGGGGCCAACGTCCTGACTTTC.